This passage covers 6 T cell receptor beta chains from one sample sequenced in a study of T cell repertoires in cytomegalovirus infection. These TCRs are of unknown antigen specificity. One entry per CDR3 protein, called by TCRdb with MiXCR from the reads. Among 110,000 to 150,000 distinct CDR3 sequences listed, more than 25% were seen once. This specimen was CD8+ T cells from cultured PBMCs, taken from culture after CMV antigen stimulation. Source of these receptors: a human donor in good health (CMV status not recorded). Some clones in this sample may be carry-over from other donors' samples.

This clonotype was seen repeatedly, ten times or more. The chain has TRBV12-3 or TRBV12-4 and TRBJ1-2; 9 positions agree with TRBD1. CDR3 length: 13 residues. The V segment lost 5 bases and the J segment 7 bases; nucleotides outside the gene matches: 5. The CDR3: CASSPTGGAGYTF. CDR3 nucleotides: TGTGCCAGCAGTCCCACAGGGGGCGCTGGCTACACCTTC.

The chain carries TRBV6-5 and TRBJ2-7; TRBD1 agrees at 9 bases. The CDR3 covers 16 residues. V was pared by 2 bases and J by 3 bases, with 8 bases of the junction left unmatched. CDR1 is MNHEY, CDR2 SVGAGI, per germline. This chain's CDR3 is CASSYPRQGGNYEQYF. The CDR3, as DNA: TGTGCCAGCAGTTACCCAAGACAGGGGGGGAACTACGAGCAGTACTTC.

The chain employs TRBV7-2 and TRBJ2-3; D gene ambiguous. Trimming took off 1 base at V and 8 bases at J, with 16 bases between the two ends. This CDR3 has 15 residues. In germline, CDR1 is SGHTA, CDR2 FQGNSA. The DNA for the CDR3 is TGTGCCAGCAGCTTAGGACAAACAACCAAGGGTACGCAGTATTTT. It codes for CASSLGQTTKGTQYF.

This chain connects TRBV7-8 to TRBJ2-2; TRBD1 matches at 7 bases. Germline trimming cut 5 bases from V and 5 bases from J; bases unmatched to any gene: 11. Germline CDR1 is SGHVS and CDR2 is FQNEAQ. CDR3 length equals 16 residues. The CDR3, as DNA: TGTGCCAGCAGCACCCTACAGGGGTTGAGTACCGGGGAGCTGTTTTTT. This translates into CASSTLQGLSTGELFF.

This clonotype was detected only a few times. The chain recombines TRBV7-6 with TRBJ1-2; TRBD1 might be the D (5 bases). The germline V gene encodes CDR1 SGHVS and CDR2 FNYEAQ. Trimming cost V 5 bases and J 0 bases, with 13 bases left between them. This CDR3 spans 15 amino acids. The DNA for the CDR3 is TGTGCCAGCAGCCCGGGAGACAGCCCTAACTATGGCTACACCTTC. It yields the protein CASSPGDSPNYGYTF.

This clonotype was detected many times. Its ends do not fully match the called genes, so a read error is possible. The genes are TRBV28 and TRBJ2-3; D call uncertain. CDR1 MDHEN and CDR2 SYDVKM come from the germline V gene. The CDR3 runs to 14 residues. DNA for the CDR3: TGTGCCACCAGTTTCGTCTCGGGTACGGATACGCAGTATTTT. Protein product: CATSFVSGTDTQYF.